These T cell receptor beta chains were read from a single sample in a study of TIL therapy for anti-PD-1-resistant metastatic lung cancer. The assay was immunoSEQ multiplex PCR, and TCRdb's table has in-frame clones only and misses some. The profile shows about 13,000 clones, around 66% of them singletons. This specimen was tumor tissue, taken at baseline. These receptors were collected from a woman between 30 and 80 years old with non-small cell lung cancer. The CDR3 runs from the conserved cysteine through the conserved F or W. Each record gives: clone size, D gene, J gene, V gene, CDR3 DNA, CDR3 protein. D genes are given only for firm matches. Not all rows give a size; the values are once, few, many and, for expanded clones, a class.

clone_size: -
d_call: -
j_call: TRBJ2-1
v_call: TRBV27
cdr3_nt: TGTGCCAGCAGTCTGGATGCACTGTTAGATATCGATGAGCAGTTCTTC
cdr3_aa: CASSLDALLDIDEQFF

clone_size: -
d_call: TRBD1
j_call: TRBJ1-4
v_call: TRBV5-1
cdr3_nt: TGCGCCAGCAGCTTGACGGGGGACAGCACTAATGAAAAACTGTTTTTT
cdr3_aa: CASSLTGDSTNEKLFF

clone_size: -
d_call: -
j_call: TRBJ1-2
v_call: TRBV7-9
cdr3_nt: TGTGCCAGCAGCTTAGAGGTCCAGGGCGACTATGGCTACACCTTC
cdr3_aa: CASSLEVQGDYGYTF

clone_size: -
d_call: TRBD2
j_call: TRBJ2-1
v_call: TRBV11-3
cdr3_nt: TGTGCCAGCAGCTTAGTAACGGGAGGGCCCAATGAGCAGTTCTTC
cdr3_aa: CASSLVTGGPNEQFF

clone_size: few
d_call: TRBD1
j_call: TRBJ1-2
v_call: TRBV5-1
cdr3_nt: TGCGCCAGCAGCAGGGACAGGGGATCGAACTATGGCTACACCTTC
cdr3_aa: CASSRDRGSNYGYTF

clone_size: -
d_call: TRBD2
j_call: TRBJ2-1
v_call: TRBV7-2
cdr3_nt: TGTGCCAGCAGCTTAGATATGCGGGAGAATGAGCAGTTCTTC
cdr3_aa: CASSLDMRENEQFF

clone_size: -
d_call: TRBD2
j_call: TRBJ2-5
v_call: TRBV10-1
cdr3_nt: TGCGCCAGCAGTTTAGCGGGAGGCCGAGAGACCCAGTACTTC
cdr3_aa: CASSLAGGRETQYF

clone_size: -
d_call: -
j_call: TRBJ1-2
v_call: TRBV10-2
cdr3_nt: TGCGCCAGCAGTCGACAGAGCGTGGGCTACACCTTC
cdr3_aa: CASSRQSVGYTF

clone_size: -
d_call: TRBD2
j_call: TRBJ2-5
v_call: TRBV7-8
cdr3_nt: TGTGCCAGCATGCTACTAGCGGGAGGGCTGGGGGAGACCCAGTACTTC
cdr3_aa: CASMLLAGGLGETQYF

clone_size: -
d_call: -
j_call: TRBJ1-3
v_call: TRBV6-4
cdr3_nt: TGTGCCAGCAGTGATATGTGCTCTGGAAACACCATATATTTT
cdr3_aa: CASSDMCSGNTIYF

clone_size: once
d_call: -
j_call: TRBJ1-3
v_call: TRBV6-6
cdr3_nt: TGTGCCAGCAGTTACTCGAGGTTCGGAAACACCATATATTTT
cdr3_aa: CASSYSRFGNTIYF

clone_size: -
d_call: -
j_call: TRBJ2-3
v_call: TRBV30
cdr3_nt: TGTGCTGGATTAGTGGGGGGGCCAGATACGCAGTATTTT
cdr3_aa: CAGLVGGPDTQYF